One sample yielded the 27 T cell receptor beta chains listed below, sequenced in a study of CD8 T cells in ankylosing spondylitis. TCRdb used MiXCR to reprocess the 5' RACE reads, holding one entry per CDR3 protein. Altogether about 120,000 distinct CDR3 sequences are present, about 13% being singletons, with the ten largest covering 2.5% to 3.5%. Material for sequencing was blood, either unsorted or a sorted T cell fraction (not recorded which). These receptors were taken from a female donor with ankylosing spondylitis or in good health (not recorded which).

The CDR3 is CASSLGGGYTF. DNA of the CDR3: TGTGCCAGCAGTTTGGGGGGTGGCTACACCTTC. J is TRBJ1-2 and V is TRBV12-3 or TRBV12-4, with a weak D call TRBD1 (5 bases). The V gene lost 3 bases and the J gene lost 7 bases, with 6 bases spanning the gap. CDR3 size: 11 residues.

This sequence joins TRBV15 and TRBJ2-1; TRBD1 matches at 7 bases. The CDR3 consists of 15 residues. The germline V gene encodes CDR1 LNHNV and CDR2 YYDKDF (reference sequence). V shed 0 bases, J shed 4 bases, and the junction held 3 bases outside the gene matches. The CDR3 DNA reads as TGTGCCACCAGCAGAGAGGGACAGTCTTACAATGAGCAGTTCTTC. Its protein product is CATSREGQSYNEQFF.

CDR3 region: CASQGQALTGELFF. The CDR3 DNA follows: TGTGCCAGCCAGGGACAGGCCCTCACCGGGGAGCTGTTTTTT. The V call is TRBV12-3 or TRBV12-4, the J call TRBJ2-2, with 8 bases fitting TRBD1. This CDR3 spans 14 amino acids. V lost 8 bases to trimming and J lost 4 bases; unmatched junction nucleotides: 6.

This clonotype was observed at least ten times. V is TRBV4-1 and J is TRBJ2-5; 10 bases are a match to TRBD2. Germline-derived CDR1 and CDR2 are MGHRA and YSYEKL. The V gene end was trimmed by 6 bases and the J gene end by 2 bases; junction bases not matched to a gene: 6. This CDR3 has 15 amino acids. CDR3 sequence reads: CASSLGLAAQETQYF. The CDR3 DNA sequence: TGCGCCAGCAGTCTCGGACTAGCGGCACAAGAGACCCAGTACTTC.

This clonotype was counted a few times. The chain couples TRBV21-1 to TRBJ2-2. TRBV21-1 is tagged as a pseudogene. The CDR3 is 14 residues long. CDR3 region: CASSADEGSGELFF. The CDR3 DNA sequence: TGTGCCAGCAGCGCAGACGAAGGGTCCGGGGAGCTGTTTTTT.

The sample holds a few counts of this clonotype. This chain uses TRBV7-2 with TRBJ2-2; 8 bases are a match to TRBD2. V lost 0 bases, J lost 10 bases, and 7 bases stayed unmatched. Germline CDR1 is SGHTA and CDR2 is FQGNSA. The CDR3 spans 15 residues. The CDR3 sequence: CASSLASSGPAELFF. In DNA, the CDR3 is TGTGCCAGCAGCTTAGCGTCTAGCGGGCCTGCGGAGCTGTTTTTT.

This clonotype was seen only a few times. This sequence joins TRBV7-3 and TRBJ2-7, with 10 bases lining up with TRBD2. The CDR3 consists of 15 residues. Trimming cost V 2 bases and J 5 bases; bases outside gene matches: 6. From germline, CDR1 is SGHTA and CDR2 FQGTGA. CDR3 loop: CASSLLAGGPHEQYF. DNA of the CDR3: TGTGCCAGCAGCTTATTAGCGGGGGGTCCCCACGAGCAGTACTTC.

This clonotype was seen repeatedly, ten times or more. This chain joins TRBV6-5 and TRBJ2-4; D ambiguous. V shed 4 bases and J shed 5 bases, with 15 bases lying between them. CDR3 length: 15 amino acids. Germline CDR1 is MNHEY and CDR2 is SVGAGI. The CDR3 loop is CASSSTLGSQNIQYF. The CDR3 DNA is TGTGCCAGCAGTTCCACGCTCGGCAGCCAAAACATTCAGTACTTC.

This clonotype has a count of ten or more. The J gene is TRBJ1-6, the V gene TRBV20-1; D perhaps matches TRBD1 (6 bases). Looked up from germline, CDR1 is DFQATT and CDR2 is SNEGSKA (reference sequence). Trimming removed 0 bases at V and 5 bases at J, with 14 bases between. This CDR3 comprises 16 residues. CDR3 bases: TGCAGTGCTAGAGATCCCCGGGACACAAATAATTCACCCCTCCACTTT. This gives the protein CSARDPRDTNNSPLHF.

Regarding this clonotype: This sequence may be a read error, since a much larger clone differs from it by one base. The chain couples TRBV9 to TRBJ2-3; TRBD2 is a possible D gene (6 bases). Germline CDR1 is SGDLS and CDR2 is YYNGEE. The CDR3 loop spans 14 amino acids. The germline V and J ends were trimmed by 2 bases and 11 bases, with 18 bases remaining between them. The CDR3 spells CASSVRAAGEMQYF. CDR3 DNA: TGTGCCAGCAGCGTGAGGGCAGCGGGCGAGATGCAGTATTTT.

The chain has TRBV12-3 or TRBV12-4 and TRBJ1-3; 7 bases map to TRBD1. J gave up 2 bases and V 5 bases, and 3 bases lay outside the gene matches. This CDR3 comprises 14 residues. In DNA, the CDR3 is TGTGCCAGCAGTGAGACAGGGACTGGAAACACCATATATTTT. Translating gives CASSETGTGNTIYF.

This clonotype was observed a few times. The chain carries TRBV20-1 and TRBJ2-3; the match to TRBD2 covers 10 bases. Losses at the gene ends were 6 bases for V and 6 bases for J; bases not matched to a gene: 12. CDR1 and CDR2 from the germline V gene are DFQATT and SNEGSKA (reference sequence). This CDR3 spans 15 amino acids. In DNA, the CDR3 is TGCAGTGCCCCAGCCGCAGCGGGAGGGGGTGATACGCAGTATTTT. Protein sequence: CSAPAAAGGGDTQYF.

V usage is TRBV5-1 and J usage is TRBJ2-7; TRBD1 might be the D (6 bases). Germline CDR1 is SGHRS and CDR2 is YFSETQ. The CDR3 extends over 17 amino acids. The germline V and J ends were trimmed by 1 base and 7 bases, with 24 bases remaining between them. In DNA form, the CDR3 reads TGCGCCAGCAGCTTGCCAACGGACAGACCAATAAGCGAGGAGCAGTACTTC. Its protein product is CASSLPTDRPISEEQYF.

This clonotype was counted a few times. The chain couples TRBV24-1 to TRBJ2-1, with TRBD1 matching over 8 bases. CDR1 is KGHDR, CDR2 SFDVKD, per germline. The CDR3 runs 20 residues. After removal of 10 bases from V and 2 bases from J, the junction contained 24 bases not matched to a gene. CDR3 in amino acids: CATLNFRDRRRDRAYNEQFF. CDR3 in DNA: TGTGCCACTCTAAATTTCCGGGACAGGCGTCGGGACCGGGCCTACAATGAGCAGTTCTTC.

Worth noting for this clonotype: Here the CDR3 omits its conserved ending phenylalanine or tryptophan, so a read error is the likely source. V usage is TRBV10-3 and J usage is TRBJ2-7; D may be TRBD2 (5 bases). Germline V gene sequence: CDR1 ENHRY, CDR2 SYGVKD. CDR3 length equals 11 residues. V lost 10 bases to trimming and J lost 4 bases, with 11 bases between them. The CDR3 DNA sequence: TGTGCCACCGGGATCGAATACGAGCAGTACCTC. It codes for CATGIEYEQYL.

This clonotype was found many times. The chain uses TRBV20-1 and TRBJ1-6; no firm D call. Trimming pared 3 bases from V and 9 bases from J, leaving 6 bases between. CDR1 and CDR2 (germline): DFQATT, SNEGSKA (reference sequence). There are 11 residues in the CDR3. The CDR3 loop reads CSARVGSPLHF. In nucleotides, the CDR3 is TGCAGTGCTAGGGTCGGTTCACCCCTCCACTTT.

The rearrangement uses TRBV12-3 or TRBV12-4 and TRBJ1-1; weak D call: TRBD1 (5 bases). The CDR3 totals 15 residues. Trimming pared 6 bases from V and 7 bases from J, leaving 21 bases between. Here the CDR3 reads CASRRSTGWGDEAFF. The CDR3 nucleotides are TGTGCCAGCAGACGAAGTACAGGCTGGGGGGATGAAGCTTTCTTT.

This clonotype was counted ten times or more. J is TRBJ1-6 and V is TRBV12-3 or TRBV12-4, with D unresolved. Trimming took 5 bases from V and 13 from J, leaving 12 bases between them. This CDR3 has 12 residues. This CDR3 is CASSTREGPLHF. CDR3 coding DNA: TGTGCCAGCAGTACCCGCGAAGGTCCCCTCCACTTT.

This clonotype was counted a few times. CDR3: CASSRTATTNEKLFF. DNA for the CDR3: TGCGCCAGCAGCCGTACAGCCACAACTAATGAAAAACTGTTTTTT. The rearrangement joins TRBV5-1 to TRBJ1-4; no clear D. The ends were cut back, 4 bases at V and 0 bases at J, with 10 bases in the middle. The CDR3 is 15 residues long. Germline loops: CDR1 SGHRS, CDR2 YFSETQ.

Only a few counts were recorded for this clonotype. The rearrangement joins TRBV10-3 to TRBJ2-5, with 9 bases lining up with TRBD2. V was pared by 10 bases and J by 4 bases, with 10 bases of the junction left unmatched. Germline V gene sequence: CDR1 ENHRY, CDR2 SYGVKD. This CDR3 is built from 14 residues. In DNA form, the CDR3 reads TGTGCCACCCTAAGGGCTAGCGGGACAGAGACCCAGTACTTC. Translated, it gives CATLRASGTETQYF.

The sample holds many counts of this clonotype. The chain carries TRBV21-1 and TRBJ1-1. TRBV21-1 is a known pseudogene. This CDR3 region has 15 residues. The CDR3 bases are TGTGCCAGCAGCAAAGGGCGGCAGCAGAACACTGAAGCTTTCTTT. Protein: CASSKGRQQNTEAFF.

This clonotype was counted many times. CDR3 in amino acids: CASRDDRYPFMNTEAFF. CDR3 DNA sequence: TGTGCCAGCAGGGACGACAGATATCCCTTTATGAACACTGAAGCTTTCTTT. This chain joins TRBV12-3 or TRBV12-4 and TRBJ1-1; TRBD1 is a possible D gene (5 bases). V gave up 6 bases and J gave up 0 bases, with 20 bases separating them. The CDR3 is made up of 17 amino acids.

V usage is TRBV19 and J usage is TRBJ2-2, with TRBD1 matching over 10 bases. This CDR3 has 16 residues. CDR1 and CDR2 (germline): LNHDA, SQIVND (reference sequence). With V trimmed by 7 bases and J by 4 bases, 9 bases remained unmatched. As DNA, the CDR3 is TGTGCCAGTACCAACCGGACAGGGGGTAGCACCGGGGAGCTGTTTTTT. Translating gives CASTNRTGGSTGELFF.

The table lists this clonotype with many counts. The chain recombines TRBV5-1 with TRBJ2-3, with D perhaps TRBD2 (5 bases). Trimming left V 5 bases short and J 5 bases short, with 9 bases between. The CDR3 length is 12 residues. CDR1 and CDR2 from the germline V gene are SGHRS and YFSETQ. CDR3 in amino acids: CASRNRGDTQYF. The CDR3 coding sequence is TGCGCCAGCAGGAATCGGGGAGATACGCAGTATTTT.

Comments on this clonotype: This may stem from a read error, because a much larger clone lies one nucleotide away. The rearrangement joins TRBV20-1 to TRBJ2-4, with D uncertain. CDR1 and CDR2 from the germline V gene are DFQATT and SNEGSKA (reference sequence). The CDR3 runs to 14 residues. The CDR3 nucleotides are TGCAGTGCTATTATTTCCGGCGGCAAAAACAGTCAGTACTTC. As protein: CSAIISGGKNSQYF.

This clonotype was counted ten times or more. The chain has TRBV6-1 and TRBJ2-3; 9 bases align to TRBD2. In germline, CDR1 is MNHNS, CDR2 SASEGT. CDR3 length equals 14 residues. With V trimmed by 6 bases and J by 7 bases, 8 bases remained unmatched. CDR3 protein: CASRSSGSSNTQYF. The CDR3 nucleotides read TGTGCCAGCAGGAGTAGCGGGAGTTCGAATACGCAGTATTTT.

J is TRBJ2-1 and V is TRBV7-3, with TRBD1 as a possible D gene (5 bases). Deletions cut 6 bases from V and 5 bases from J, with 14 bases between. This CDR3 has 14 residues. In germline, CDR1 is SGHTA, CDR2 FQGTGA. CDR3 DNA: TGTGCCAGCAGAGGACACCCGGTAGACAATGAGCAGTTCTTC. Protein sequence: CASRGHPVDNEQFF.